Following are 25 T cell receptor beta chains from one sample sequenced in a study of T cell changes during pregnancy in multiple sclerosis. Profiled with immunoSEQ multiplex PCR; TCRdb holds only in-frame clones, not every one. The data hold roughly 79,000 clones, with around 90% observed a single time. Sample: CD4+ T cells from peripheral blood mononuclear cells, taken before pregnancy. The receptors here all came from a female donor with multiple sclerosis, enrolled in a pregnancy study.

V gene TRBV9 combines with J gene TRBJ2-6; TRBD1 might be the D (6 bases). V shed 4 bases and J shed 1 base, with 18 bases lying between them. This CDR3 region has 18 residues. Germline assignment: CDR1 SGDLS and CDR2 YYNGEE. CDR3 loop: CASSLRTDLLSGANVLTF. The DNA for the CDR3 is TGTGCCAGCAGCCTCAGGACAGACCTACTGTCTGGGGCCAACGTCCTGACTTTC.

The V and J genes are TRBV25-1 and TRBJ2-5, with D possibly being TRBD2 (5 bases). In germline, CDR1 is MGHDK, CDR2 SYGVNS. There are 12 residues in the CDR3. Trimming removed 6 bases from V and 5 bases from J, with 10 bases in between. DNA for the CDR3: TGTGCCAGCAGCGAGGGTCTTGAGACCCAGTACTTC. Translated: CASSEGLETQYF.

This chain connects TRBV6-1 to TRBJ2-2, with no clear D. The CDR3 contains 14 residues. Germline V CDR1 and CDR2: MNHNS, SASEGT. Deletions cut 6 bases from V and 8 bases from J, with 16 bases between. The CDR3 coding sequence is TGTGCCAGCAGCGCCCTTGACTCCATGGGGGAGCTGTTTTTT. Its protein is CASSALDSMGELFF.

V usage is TRBV7-8 and J usage is TRBJ1-4; 8 positions match TRBD1. CDR3 length: 15 residues. Trimming removed 4 bases from V and 8 bases from J; junction bases left unmatched: 9. Per the germline V gene, CDR1 is SGHVS and CDR2 is FQNEAQ. The CDR3 DNA follows: TGTGCCAGCAGCTCCTTGACAGGGGCTGGCGAAAAACTGTTTTTT. As protein: CASSSLTGAGEKLFF.

This clone was recorded a few times. The chain joins TRBV10-3 to TRBJ2-7; 7 positions agree with TRBD1. Germline CDR1 is ENHRY and CDR2 is SYGVKD. The V gene end was trimmed by 8 bases and the J gene end by 6 bases; junction bases not matched to a gene: 16. The CDR3 length is 15 residues. The CDR3 bases are TGTGCCATCCGGGACAGCGAACCGAGGAGCACCGAGCAGTACTTC. Translated: CAIRDSEPRSTEQYF.

The rearrangement uses TRBV28 and TRBJ1-2, with D uncertain. The CDR3 is 13 amino acids. The germline V gene has CDR1 MDHEN and CDR2 SYDVKM. V lost 10 bases and J lost 4, with 16 bases in between. The DNA of the CDR3 is TGTGCCACCTTCTCCCAGGCCATCTATGGCTACACCTTC. Protein: CATFSQAIYGYTF.

V is TRBV11-2 and J is TRBJ2-1, with TRBD2 matching 8 bases. Germline V CDR1 and CDR2: SGHAT, FQNNGV. V shed 5 bases and J 1 base; nucleotides not matched to a gene: 7. This CDR3 spans 16 amino acids. CDR3 sequence: CASSPRTSRSYNEQFF. CDR3 nucleotide sequence: TGTGCCAGCAGCCCCCGGACTAGCAGATCCTACAATGAGCAGTTCTTC. The variable domain in full, completed from reference TRBV11-2 and TRBJ2-1, reads EAGVAQSPRYKIIEKRQSVAFWCNPISGHATLYWYQQILGQGPKLLIQFQNNGVVDDSQLPKDRFSAERLKGVDSTLKIQPAKLEDSAVYLCASSPRTSRSYNEQFFGPGTRLTVL.

The chain carries TRBV7-9 and TRBJ1-2; 11 bases are shared with TRBD1. Germline-derived CDR1 and CDR2 are SEHNR and FQNEAQ (reference sequence). The V and J ends lost 5 bases and 4 bases, in that order; junction bases with no gene match: 9. The CDR3 is 16 amino acids. CDR3 loop: CASSRTGGADGYGYTF. In DNA, the CDR3 is TGTGCCAGCAGCAGGACAGGGGGCGCGGACGGCTATGGCTACACCTTC.

The rearrangement uses TRBV10-3 and TRBJ2-5, with TRBD1 matching 8 bases. This CDR3 contains 13 residues. The V and J ends lost 6 bases and 1 base, in that order; junction bases with no gene match: 1. CDR1 and CDR2 (germline): ENHRY, SYGVKD. CDR3 in amino acids: CAIRTGVQETQYF. In DNA form, the CDR3 reads TGTGCCATCAGGACAGGGGTCCAAGAGACCCAGTACTTC.

The genes are TRBV4-2 and TRBJ1-4; D unclear. The germline gives CDR1 LGHNA, CDR2 YNFKEQ. The CDR3 totals 17 residues. Trimming stripped 0 bases from V and 3 bases from J, with 14 bases between. The CDR3 sequence is CASSQDNSKEANEKLFF. The CDR3, as DNA: TGTGCCAGCAGCCAAGATAACTCCAAGGAGGCTAATGAAAAACTGTTTTTT.

V is TRBV7-9 and J is TRBJ1-6; 11 bases fit TRBD1. Germline V gives CDR1 SEHNR, CDR2 FQNEAQ (reference sequence). V gave up 5 bases and J gave up 6 bases; unmatched junction bases: 3. The CDR3 consists of 15 residues. The CDR3 DNA sequence: TGTGCCAGCAGCCGAGGACAGGGGGCTAATTCACCCCTCCACTTT. Its protein product is CASSRGQGANSPLHF.

A note on this clone: Compared with germline, one end of the junction differs, possibly owing to a read error. The chain links TRBV7-7 to TRBJ2-1, with 10 nucleotides matching TRBD2. This CDR3 is built from 15 residues. Germline V gene lookup returns CDR1 SSHAT and CDR2 FNYEAQ (reference sequence). The CDR3 region has the DNA TGTGCTAGCAGCAGGACTAGCGGAAACTACAATGAGCAGTTCTTC. Protein product: CASSRTSGNYNEQFF.

The rearrangement joins TRBV5-4 to TRBJ1-2, with 9 bases identical to TRBD1. CDR1 is SGHNT, CDR2 YYREEE, per germline (reference sequence). This CDR3 is 13 amino acids long. The V and J ends lost 4 bases and 4 bases, in that order; junction bases with no gene match: 2. The CDR3 sequence is CASSPDRGYGYTF. The CDR3 DNA sequence: TGTGCCAGCAGCCCGGACAGGGGCTATGGCTACACCTTC.

This clone has a handful of counts. The V and J genes are TRBV27 and TRBJ1-1; D gene unclear. Germline loops: CDR1 MNHEY, CDR2 SMNVEV (reference sequence). The CDR3 runs 11 residues. V lost 2 bases and J lost 6, with 4 bases in between. CDR3 coding DNA: TGTGCCAGCAGTTTAGGAGCTGAAGCTTTCTTT. Amino acids: CASSLGAEAFF.

This CDR3 reads CASSLGQFNEKLFF. In DNA form, the CDR3 reads TGTGCCAGCAGCTTAGGGCAGTTTAATGAAAAACTGTTTTTT. The chain recombines TRBV7-2 with TRBJ1-4; D ambiguous. The V end was cut by 1 base, the J end by 4 bases, with 7 bases between. This CDR3 spans 14 amino acids. Germline V gene data show CDR1 as SGHTA and CDR2 as FQGNSA.

V usage is TRBV5-4 and J usage is TRBJ2-7; D remains unclear. CDR1 SGHNT and CDR2 YYREEE come from the germline V gene (reference sequence). This CDR3 comprises 13 residues. Trimming cost V 3 bases and J 4 bases, with 11 bases left between them. In DNA form, the CDR3 reads TGTGCCAGCAGCTCCAACAAACCTTACGAGCAGTACTTC. Encoded protein: CASSSNKPYEQYF.

The V gene is TRBV7-3, the J gene TRBJ2-2, with a possible D match to TRBD2 (5 bases). Germline V gives CDR1 SGHTA, CDR2 FQGTGA. The CDR3 sequence is 13 residues long. The ends were cut back, 6 bases at V and 5 bases at J, with 10 bases in the middle. This chain's CDR3 is CASSPRETGELFF. The CDR3 DNA sequence: TGTGCCAGCAGTCCTAGGGAGACCGGGGAGCTGTTTTTT.

The chain joins TRBV25-1 to TRBJ2-2, with 7 bases matching TRBD1. V lost 5 bases, J lost 9 bases, and 9 bases stayed unmatched. Germline V lookup: CDR1 MGHDK, CDR2 SYGVNS. The CDR3 is 14 amino acids. The CDR3 region is CASSTPDRTRELFF. The DNA of the CDR3 is TGTGCCAGCAGTACACCGGACAGGACCAGGGAGCTGTTTTTT.

This chain links TRBV23-1 with TRBJ2-7, with D possibly TRBD1 on 6 matching bases. TRBV23-1 is placed among ORFs of uncertain function. The V gene lost 0 bases and the J gene lost 3 bases, with 12 bases spanning the gap. This CDR3 has 15 residues. For the CDR3, the DNA is TGCGCCAGCAGTCAATCTGGACAGATAAACTACGAGCAGTACTTC. This sequence encodes CASSQSGQINYEQYF.

This chain uses TRBV19 with TRBJ2-2; no clear D gene. Trimming removed 5 bases at V and 2 bases at J, with 15 bases between. CDR3 length equals 16 residues. Germline V gives CDR1 LNHDA, CDR2 SQIVND (reference sequence). CDR3 nucleotide sequence: TGTGCCAGTAGTCTGGAGATCCCCCAAAACACCGGGGAGCTGTTTTTT. Amino acid sequence: CASSLEIPQNTGELFF.

This chain joins TRBV5-1 and TRBJ2-7; TRBD2 matches at 11 bases. The length of the CDR3 is 17 residues. Trimming removed 0 bases from V and 0 bases from J; junction bases left unmatched: 5. Germline lookup yields CDR1 SGHRS and CDR2 YFSETQ. The CDR3 sequence: CASSLGLAGGSSYEQYF. The CDR3 DNA reads TGCGCCAGCAGCTTGGGGCTAGCGGGGGGTAGCTCCTACGAGCAGTACTTC.

The V and J genes are TRBV7-3 and TRBJ2-2, with unresolved D. The CDR3 runs 13 residues. Germline V lookup: CDR1 SGHTA, CDR2 FQGTGA. The ends were cut back, 2 bases at V and 5 bases at J, with 6 bases in the middle. The CDR3 here is CASSLRDTGELFF. The CDR3 DNA is TGTGCCAGCAGCTTACGCGATACCGGGGAGCTGTTTTTT.

This sequence joins TRBV5-4 and TRBJ1-2, with D tentatively TRBD1 (6 bases). CDR1 is SGHNT, CDR2 YYREEE, per germline (reference sequence). The CDR3 is 14 residues long. Trimming removed 4 bases from V and 4 bases from J, with 14 bases in between. The CDR3 reads CASSQGFESYGYTF. In DNA form, the CDR3 reads TGTGCCAGCAGCCAGGGGTTCGAGAGCTATGGCTACACCTTC.

The CDR3 loop reads CASSDRLAGGQETQYF. The DNA of the CDR3 is TGTGCCAGCAGTGACCGACTAGCGGGAGGACAAGAGACCCAGTACTTC. This chain uses TRBV6-1 with TRBJ2-5; 13 bases map to TRBD2. There are 16 residues in the CDR3. Germline assignment: CDR1 MNHNS and CDR2 SASEGT. Trimming cost V 3 bases and J 2 bases; bases outside gene matches: 3.

The V and J genes are TRBV13 and TRBJ2-2, with 14 bases matching TRBD2. V shed 5 bases, J shed 4 bases, and the junction held 3 bases outside the gene matches. The germline CDR1 and CDR2 sequences are PRHDT and FYEKMQ (reference sequence). This CDR3 is built from 16 residues. CDR3 in amino acids: CASSVTSGRATGELFF. DNA of the CDR3: TGTGCCAGCAGCGTGACTAGCGGGAGGGCCACCGGGGAGCTGTTTTTT.